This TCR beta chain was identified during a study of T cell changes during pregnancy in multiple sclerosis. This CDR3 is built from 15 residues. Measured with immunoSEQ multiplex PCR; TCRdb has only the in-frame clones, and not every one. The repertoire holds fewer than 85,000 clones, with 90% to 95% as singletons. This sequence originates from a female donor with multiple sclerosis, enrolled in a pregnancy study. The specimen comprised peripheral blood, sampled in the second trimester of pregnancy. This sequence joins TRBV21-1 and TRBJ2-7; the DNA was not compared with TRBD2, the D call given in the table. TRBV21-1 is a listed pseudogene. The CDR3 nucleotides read TGTGCCAGCAGCAAATTCTGGACTAGCGGCTACGAGCAGTACTTC. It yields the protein CASSKFWTSGYEQYF.